One and the same sample provided the 32 T cell receptor beta chains below, sequenced in a study of tissue T cells after allogeneic stem cell transplantation. The time point is: mouse harvest day 7 after allogeneic transplant. Each mouse received 10^7 T-cell-depleted marrow cells plus 10^6 splenic CD5+ T cells by tail vein. Here immunoSEQ multiplex PCR was the method, and the copy in TCRdb shows in-frame clones only, minus some. The sample yields under 8,500 clones, about 47% seen once. The specimen was gut tissue. These receptors originate from a female BALB/c mouse given C57BL/6 T cells with graft-versus-host disease after an allogeneic hematopoietic cell transplant.

Notes on this clone: Genes here carry mouse names. The DNA ends 1 residue before the CDR3 does, and the rest of the CDR3 is filled in from the germline J gene. The chain uses TRBV26 and TRBJ2-2, with 11 bases lining up with TRBD1. This CDR3 region has 15 residues. Germline CDR1 is KGHPV and CDR2 is FQNQEV (reference sequence). J gave up 3 bases and V 6 bases, and 3 bases lay outside the gene matches. The CDR3 bases that were read are TGTGCCAGCAGCCGGGACAGGGGGGACACCGGGCAGCTCTAC. Translation gives CASSRDRGDTGQLY. The full CDR3 protein is CASSRDRGDTGQLYF.

This clone was found a few times. Gene names follow the mouse nomenclature. The read falls 1 residue short of the CDR3 end, and the missing part is taken from the germline J gene. Other DNA sequences in the same sample also yield this CDR3. The chain carries TRBV26 and TRBJ1-1; 7 bases are shared with TRBD1. Germline loops: CDR1 KGHPV, CDR2 FQNQEV (reference sequence). CDR3 size: 14 residues. Germline trimming cut 6 bases from V and 0 bases from J; bases unmatched to any gene: 4. The CDR3 is CASSRQGANTEVFF. CDR3 bases read: TGTGCCAGCAGCCGACAGGGTGCAAACACAGAAGTCTTC.

This clone was seen a few times. Gene names refer to mouse genes. The missing CDR3 end, 1 residue past where the read stops, is filled in from the germline J gene. The rearrangement uses TRBV13-1 and TRBJ1-4; possible D gene TRBD1, 6 bases. The CDR3 runs 15 residues. Trimming took 3 bases from V and 0 from J, leaving 9 bases between them. CDR1 is NSHNY and CDR2 is SYGAGN in the germline V gene. The CDR3 spells CASSVGTISNERLFF. The sequenced part of the CDR3 DNA is TGTGCCAGCAGTGTAGGGACAATTTCCAACGAAAGATTATTT.

As to this clone: Gene names and germline refer to mouse. The sequenced fragment ends 1 residue before the CDR3 boundary, so the rest is inferred from the germline J gene. Additional DNA sequences in this sample encode the identical CDR3. The chain employs TRBV26 and TRBJ2-1; a possible D gene is TRBD2 (5 bases). The CDR3 runs to 15 residues. Germline V gene sequence: CDR1 KGHPV, CDR2 FQNQEV (reference sequence). The germline V and J ends were trimmed by 0 bases and 1 base, with 7 bases remaining between them. The CDR3 bases that were read are TGTGCCAGCAGTCTGTCGGTGGGGAACTATGCTGAGCAGTTC. Residues: CASSLSVGNYAEQF. The entire CDR3 sequence reads CASSLSVGNYAEQFF.

As to this clone: Mouse gene names apply. The read gets to within 1 residue of the CDR3 end, and the germline J gene fills in the rest. This rearrangement joins TRBV1 to TRBJ1-2, with a tentative D call TRBD1 (5 bases). V gave up 5 bases and J gave up 0 bases, with 13 bases separating them. The CDR3 totals 15 residues. Looked up from germline, CDR1 is NSQYPW and CDR2 is LRSPGD (reference sequence). Here the CDR3 reads CTCSSRQSANSDYTF. The covered CDR3 bases are TGCACCTGCAGTTCTCGACAGTCTGCAAACTCCGACTACACC. The entire variable domain, with the rest obtained from reference TRBV1 and TRBJ1-2, is as follows: VTLLEQNPRWRLVPRGQAVNLRCILKNSQYPWMSWYQQDLQKQLQWLFTLRSPGDKEVKSLPGADYLATRVTDTELRLQVANMSQGRTLYCTCSSRQSANSDYTFGSGTRLLVI.

Worth noting for this clone: Gene names denote mouse genes. The read is 1 residue too short to cover the CDR3 end, so that end is filled in from the germline J gene. This chain links TRBV26 with TRBJ1-3; the D is unclear. The CDR3 contains 14 residues. The germline V gene has CDR1 KGHPV and CDR2 FQNQEV (reference sequence). Trimming cost V 2 bases and J 0 bases, with 5 bases left between them. CDR3 DNA (partial): TGTGCCAGCAGTCTGCCCCATTCTGGAAATACGCTCTAT. Amino acids: CASSLPHSGNTLY. The CDR3 reads in full as CASSLPHSGNTLYF.

A note on this clone: The germline and genes are mouse ones. The read falls 1 residue short of the CDR3 end, and the missing part is taken from the germline J gene. The genes are TRBV26 and TRBJ2-7; D gene uncertain. This CDR3 comprises 12 residues. Looked up from germline, CDR1 is KGHPV and CDR2 is FQNQEV (reference sequence). V dropped 2 bases and J dropped 3 bases, with 5 bases sitting between them. The CDR3 spells CASSLGSYEQYF. The CDR3 bases that were read are TGTGCCAGCAGTCTGGGCAGCTATGAACAGTAC.

Remarks on this clone: Germline and genes: mouse. The read ends 1 residue before the CDR3 terminus; that terminus is restored from the germline J gene. The chain has TRBV26 and TRBJ2-5, with D tentatively TRBD1 (6 bases). The CDR3 loop spans 13 amino acids. V was pared by 5 bases and J by 5 bases, with 11 bases between. Per the germline V gene, CDR1 is KGHPV and CDR2 is FQNQEV (reference sequence). The chain's CDR3 is CASSYRAGDTQYF. The sequenced CDR3 bases are TGTGCCAGCAGTTACAGGGCGGGAGACACCCAGTAC.

A few counts support this clone. The genes and germline here are from mouse. The read ends 1 residue early relative to the CDR3; the germline J gene fills the gap. The genes are TRBV3 and TRBJ2-1; 9 positions agree with TRBD1. The junction had 4 bases not matched to a gene; V was cut back by 3 bases and J by 4 bases. Looked up from germline, CDR1 is SNHLY and CDR2 is FYNGKV (reference sequence). This CDR3 has 15 amino acids. CDR3 residues: CASSFPGQGYAEQFF. The CDR3 bases that were read are TGTGCCAGCAGCTTTCCGGGACAGGGTTATGCTGAGCAGTTC.

A remark on this clone: Genes here carry mouse names. Coverage ceases 1 residue before the CDR3 finishes, and the germline J gene fills in the end. The chain is built from TRBV26 and TRBJ2-7; TRBD2 agrees at 9 bases. The germline gives CDR1 KGHPV, CDR2 FQNQEV (reference sequence). Trimming cost V 8 bases and J 0 bases; bases outside gene matches: 5. This CDR3 has 14 residues. The sequenced part of the CDR3 DNA is TGTGCCAGCCGGGACTGGGAGAGCTCCTATGAACAGTAC. Protein product: CASRDWESSYEQY. In full, the CDR3 is CASRDWESSYEQYF.

Details on this clone: Gene names and germline match the mouse. The sequenced fragment ends 1 residue before the CDR3 boundary, so the rest is inferred from the germline J gene. This chain links TRBV31 with TRBJ2-4, with 9 positions matching TRBD2. The junction had 7 bases not matched to a gene; V was cut back by 0 bases and J by 3 bases. CDR3 size: 16 residues. The V gene's germline CDR1 is GKSSPN and CDR2 SITVG. Here the CDR3 reads CAWSLMGGPRQNTLYF. CDR3 DNA (partial): TGTGCCTGGAGTCTAATGGGGGGGCCGAGACAAAACACCTTGTAC.

This clone was detected only a few times. Germline and genes here are mouse. The read terminates 1 residue ahead of where the CDR3 ends, so the germline J gene completes it. The gene calls are TRBV23 and TRBJ2-7; the table's D call TRBD1 went unverified against the DNA. CDR3 length: 15 residues. Per the germline V gene, CDR1 is KGHTA and CDR2 is FQNQQP. Incomplete CDR3 DNA: TGCTCCAGCAGTCAATCGGGACAGGGGGCCTATGAACAGTAC. Translating gives CSSSQSGQGAYEQY. The complete CDR3 sequence is CSSSQSGQGAYEQYF.

Points on this clone: The listed genes are named as in mouse. The read comes to an end 1 residue before the CDR3 does, leaving the germline J gene to fill in the end. The chain carries TRBV26 and TRBJ2-1; 12 bases match TRBD2. This CDR3 has 15 residues. The trim removed 4 bases at V and 3 bases at J, leaving 1 base unmatched. Germline loops: CDR1 KGHPV, CDR2 FQNQEV (reference sequence). The covered CDR3 bases are TGTGCCAGCAGTCCGACTGGGGGGGCCTATGCTGAGCAGTTC. Translation gives CASSPTGGAYAEQF. The full-length CDR3 reads as CASSPTGGAYAEQFF.

Points on this clone: The gene symbols are mouse symbols. CDR3 sequence: CASSRDREVFF. Partial CDR3 DNA: TGTGCCAGCAGCCGGGACAGGGAAGTCTTC. The chain recombines TRBV4 with TRBJ1-1, with 8 nucleotides matching TRBD1. The DNA ends 1 residue before the CDR3 does, and the rest of the CDR3 is filled in from the germline J gene. This CDR3 is 11 amino acids long. CDR1 and CDR2 from the germline V gene are LGHDT and YNNKQL (reference sequence). J lost 8 bases, V lost 5 bases, and 1 base had no gene match.

This clone was seen a handful of times. Gene names follow the mouse nomenclature. The CDR3 is cut off 1 residue early in the read; its end comes from the germline J gene. The rearrangement links TRBV26 to TRBJ2-4, with a tentative D call TRBD2 (6 bases). Germline values: CDR1 KGHPV, CDR2 FQNQEV (reference sequence). V dropped 4 bases and J dropped 0 bases, with 8 bases sitting between them. CDR3 length: 14 residues. Incomplete CDR3 DNA: TGTGCCAGCAGTCCGACTGGTAGTCAAAACACCTTGTAC. Its protein is CASSPTGSQNTLY. The full CDR3 is CASSPTGSQNTLYF.

As concerns this clone: Gene names follow the mouse nomenclature. The read ends 1 residue shy of where the CDR3 ends; the end is completed using the germline J gene. This chain connects TRBV26 to TRBJ1-1; D gene uncertain. The V end was cut by 3 bases, the J end by 5 bases, with 7 bases between. Germline CDR1 and CDR2: KGHPV and FQNQEV (reference sequence). The CDR3 consists of 12 residues. CDR3 DNA (partial): TGTGCCAGCAGTCTTAGGGAAACAGAAGTCTTC. Residues: CASSLRETEVF. The entire CDR3 sequence reads CASSLRETEVFF.

As regards this clone: Mouse gene names apply. Coverage ceases 1 residue before the CDR3 finishes, and the germline J gene fills in the end. The V call is TRBV3, the J call TRBJ2-3; TRBD2 aligns across 10 bases. V lost 1 base, J lost 1 base, and 5 bases stayed unmatched. Germline assignment: CDR1 SNHLY and CDR2 FYNGKV (reference sequence). CDR3 length: 17 residues. CDR3 DNA (partial): TGTGCCAGCAGCTTAGGACTGGGGGGAGGGGGTGCAGAAACGCTGTAT. This codes for CASSLGLGGGGAETLY. The complete CDR3 reads CASSLGLGGGGAETLYF.

The table lists this clone with a count of one. Mouse gene names and germline throughout. The read is 1 residue too short to cover the CDR3 end, so that end is filled in from the germline J gene. V is TRBV26 and J is TRBJ1-3, with TRBD1 as a possible D gene (6 bases). The length of the CDR3 is 16 residues. Trimming shortened V by 2 bases and J by 0 bases, and 11 bases separated the two germline ends. Germline V gene data show CDR1 as KGHPV and CDR2 as FQNQEV (reference sequence). The DNA read from the CDR3 is TGTGCCAGCAGTCTGGTAGGGGGGGGTTCTGGAAATACGCTCTAT. This encodes CASSLVGGGSGNTLY. Given in full, the CDR3 is CASSLVGGGSGNTLYF.

This clone was observed a few times. Here the gene names and germline are mouse. Coverage ceases 1 residue before the CDR3 finishes, and the germline J gene fills in the end. This chain connects TRBV3 to TRBJ2-7; a weak D match, TRBD1 (5 bases). The V gene's germline CDR1 is SNHLY and CDR2 FYNGKV (reference sequence). The CDR3 contains 14 residues. With 1 base removed from V and 4 bases from J, the gap between germline ends came to 11 bases. The covered CDR3 bases are TGTGCCAGCAGCTTAGAAAGGACAAATTATGAACAGTAC. This encodes CASSLERTNYEQY. Given in full, the CDR3 is CASSLERTNYEQYF.

By its share, this clone is large. The genes are named according to mouse. The read finishes 1 residue shy of the CDR3 end, and the germline J gene is used to complete it. The chain is built from TRBV5 and TRBJ2-1, with D maybe TRBD1 (8 bases). This CDR3 comprises 15 residues. V was trimmed by 4 bases and J by 3 bases, leaving 13 bases between them. Germline V gene lookup returns CDR1 LGHNA and CDR2 YNLKQL (reference sequence). The sequenced part of the CDR3 DNA is TGTGCCAGCAGCCCCACAGGGGGGGTCTATGCTGAGCAGTTC. This sequence encodes CASSPTGGVYAEQF. Given in full, the CDR3 is CASSPTGGVYAEQFF.

As regards this clone: Here the gene names and germline are mouse. The DNA ends 1 residue before the CDR3 does, and the rest of the CDR3 is filled in from the germline J gene. The J gene is TRBJ2-4, the V gene TRBV26; D possibly corresponds to TRBD1 (5 bases). CDR3 length: 15 residues. The germline V gene has CDR1 KGHPV and CDR2 FQNQEV (reference sequence). Trimming cost V 2 bases and J 1 base, with 10 bases left between them. Incomplete CDR3 DNA: TGTGCCAGCAGTCTGAGGGGATGGGGTCAAAACACCTTGTAC. This gives the protein CASSLRGWGQNTLY. The whole CDR3 is CASSLRGWGQNTLYF.

With respect to this clone: The genes are named according to mouse. The CDR3 end falls 1 residue outside the read, so it is completed with the germline J gene. The chain is built from TRBV1 and TRBJ2-5; D gene ambiguous. The germline V gene has CDR1 NSQYPW and CDR2 LRSPGD (reference sequence). V gave up 0 bases and J gave up 6 bases, with 4 bases separating them. The length of the CDR3 is 12 residues. CDR3 bases read: TGCACCTGCAGTGCAGAAGGGGACACCCAGTAC. It is translated as CTCSAEGDTQY. In full, the CDR3 reads CTCSAEGDTQYF. Supplemented by reference TRBV1 and TRBJ2-5, the full variable domain reads VTLLEQNPRWRLVPRGQAVNLRCILKNSQYPWMSWYQQDLQKQLQWLFTLRSPGDKEVKSLPGADYLATRVTDTELRLQVANMSQGRTLYCTCSAEGDTQYFGPGTRLLVL.

A note on this clone: Gene names and germline match the mouse. The sequence runs out 1 residue before the end of the CDR3; the remainder is reconstructed from the germline J gene. This chain uses TRBV12-1 with TRBJ2-7; no definite D call. The CDR3 covers 11 residues. The V gene's germline CDR1 is SGHSN and CDR2 HYEKVE. V was cut by 0 bases and J by 3 bases, with 2 bases left in between. CDR3 sequence reads: CASSLVYEQYF. The part of the CDR3 DNA that was read is TGTGCCAGCTCTCTCGTCTATGAACAGTAC. The full variable domain, its missing parts supplied by reference TRBV12-1 and TRBJ2-7, is DSGVVQSPRHIIKEKGGRSVLTCIPISGHSNVVWYQQTLGKELKFLIQHYEKVERDKGFLPSRFSVQQFDDYHSEMNMSALELEDSAMYFCASSLVYEQYFGPGTRLTVL.

About this clone: Here the gene names and germline are mouse. The DNA read from the CDR3 is TGCTCCAGCAGTCATAGTGGGGGTCAAAACACCTTGTAC. Translating gives CSSSHSGGQNTLY. The CDR3 as a whole reads CSSSHSGGQNTLYF. The V call is TRBV23, the J call TRBJ2-4; TRBD2, as called in the table, went unchecked against the DNA. Read data end 1 residue before the CDR3 end; the end is taken from the germline J gene. The germline V gene has CDR1 KGHTA and CDR2 FQNQQP. CDR3 length: 14 amino acids.

This clone was detected a few times. Mouse gene names and germline throughout. With the read ending 1 residue before the CDR3 end, the germline J gene is used to fill in that end. The chain couples TRBV23 to TRBJ1-3. CDR1 and CDR2 from the germline V gene are KGHTA and FQNQQP. The CDR3 totals 16 residues. The CDR3: CSSSQSGGARGNTLYF. The covered CDR3 bases are TGCTCCAGCAGTCAATCGGGGGGGGCGCGAGGAAATACGCTCTAT.

This clone was picked up a small number of times. Germline and genes here are mouse. The CDR3 end lies 1 residue beyond the end of the read and is filled in from the germline J gene. The chain links TRBV23 to TRBJ2-1; TRBD2, the table's D call, lacks a check against the DNA. Germline V gene data show CDR1 as KGHTA and CDR2 as FQNQQP. The CDR3 has 13 amino acids. The CDR3: CSSRGWGYAEQFF. The CDR3 DNA, read in part, is TGCTCCAGCCGGGGCTGGGGCTATGCTGAGCAGTTC.

About this clone itself: Germline and genes: mouse. Sequencing ends 1 residue short of the CDR3 end; the germline J gene provides the rest. This chain connects TRBV3 to TRBJ1-1, with 10 nucleotides matching TRBD1. CDR3 length equals 16 residues. V shed 4 bases and J 4 bases; nucleotides not matched to a gene: 9. CDR1 and CDR2 from the germline V gene are SNHLY and FYNGKV (reference sequence). The chain's CDR3 is CASSSTGTGVGTEVFF. The covered CDR3 bases are TGTGCCAGCAGCTCCACCGGGACAGGGGTTGGCACAGAAGTCTTC.

Turning to this clone: These gene names are mouse names. With the read ending 1 residue before the CDR3 end, the germline J gene is used to fill in that end. The chain carries TRBV13-1 and TRBJ1-4, with D unclear. Trimming took off 2 bases at V and 4 bases at J, with 3 bases between the two ends. Germline values: CDR1 NSHNY, CDR2 SYGAGN. CDR3 size: 12 residues. Partial CDR3 DNA: TGTGCCAGCAGTGAGCGCAACGAAAGATTATTT. Its protein product is CASSERNERLF. The CDR3 reads in full as CASSERNERLFF.

By sample share, this clone is medium-sized. Mouse gene names apply. The sequence runs out 1 residue before the end of the CDR3; the remainder is reconstructed from the germline J gene. The chain uses TRBV19 and TRBJ1-1; D is unclear. Germline loops: CDR1 FNHDT, CDR2 SITEND (reference sequence). V was pared by 2 bases and J by 6 bases, with 5 bases between. The CDR3 is 11 amino acids. The DNA read from the CDR3 is TGTGCCAGCAGTATGGGGTCAGAAGTCTTC. Translation: CASSMGSEVF. The CDR3, in full, reads CASSMGSEVFF.

To note about this clone: Gene and germline names: mouse. Partial CDR3 DNA: TGTGCCAGCAGTCTGAAGGGGTGGGAACAGTAC. This sequence encodes CASSLKGWEQY. The CDR3 as a whole reads CASSLKGWEQYF. The chain employs TRBV26 and TRBJ2-7, with D maybe TRBD1 (5 bases). The CDR3 goes on 1 residue after the read ends, and that part is filled in from the germline J gene. V dropped 2 bases and J dropped 7 bases, with 9 bases sitting between them. CDR1 is KGHPV, CDR2 FQNQEV, per germline (reference sequence). CDR3 length: 12 residues.

This clone was recorded a few times. The germline and genes are mouse ones. The CDR3 end lies 1 residue beyond the end of the read and is filled in from the germline J gene. V usage is TRBV26 and J usage is TRBJ1-2; D uncertain. Trimming stripped 2 bases from V and 3 bases from J, with 1 base between. Germline CDR1 reads KGHPV; CDR2 reads FQNQEV (reference sequence). The CDR3 loop spans 11 amino acids. CDR3: CASSLDSDYTF. The sequenced CDR3 bases are TGTGCCAGCAGTCTGGACTCCGACTACACC.

This clone is a singleton in its sample. Genes here carry mouse names. The CDR3: CASGVQGGNTGQLYF. The CDR3 DNA, read in part, is TGTGCCAGCGGTGTCCAGGGGGGAAACACCGGGCAGCTCTAC. The rearrangement links TRBV13-2 to TRBJ2-2; D perhaps matches TRBD1 (7 bases). Read data end 1 residue before the CDR3 end; the end is taken from the germline J gene. The V gene's germline CDR1 is NNHNN and CDR2 SYGAGS (reference sequence). The CDR3 is 15 residues long. V lost 3 bases and J lost 1, with 10 bases in between.